The 12 T cell receptor beta chains below come from one sample, sequenced in a study of blood T cell repertoires in COVID-19. TCRdb keeps only in-frame clones here, not all; method: immunoSEQ multiplex PCR. The sample records more than 250,000 clones, about 89% being singletons. Material: PBMCs or T cells enriched from blood (not recorded which). These receptors were taken from a woman younger than 30 who had recovered from COVID-19.

This clone showed up just once. The chain carries TRBV28 and TRBJ2-1, with 9 positions matching TRBD2. V lost 5 bases and J lost 3; bases outside the gene matches: 5. The CDR3 spans 15 residues. Germline V CDR1 and CDR2: MDHEN, SYDVKM. CDR3: CASSAGLASYNEQFF. The CDR3 DNA follows: TGTGCCAGCAGTGCGGGACTAGCAAGCTACAATGAGCAGTTCTTC.

The chain links TRBV6-1 to TRBJ2-3, with D possibly matching TRBD2 (5 bases). The CDR3 consists of 16 residues. Deletions cut 3 bases from V and 2 bases from J, with 15 bases between. Germline V gene lookup returns CDR1 MNHNS and CDR2 SASEGT. The CDR3 sequence is CASSEVRLITTDTQYF. The CDR3 nucleotides read TGTGCCAGCAGTGAGGTTAGACTAATTACCACAGATACGCAGTATTTT.

This chain connects TRBV5-1 to TRBJ1-1; D is uncertain. Germline V gene sequence: CDR1 SGHRS, CDR2 YFSETQ. V was trimmed by 4 bases and J by 4 bases, leaving 11 bases between them. This CDR3 is 13 amino acids long. Here the CDR3 reads CASSPSTITEAFF. CDR3 coding DNA: TGCGCCAGCAGCCCGAGTACCATCACTGAAGCTTTCTTT.

V gene TRBV10-2 combines with J gene TRBJ1-6; D remains ambiguous. V was shortened by 5 bases and J by 9 bases, with 20 bases between the two germline ends. The CDR3 has 16 residues. Per the germline V gene, CDR1 is WSHSY and CDR2 is SAAADI. The CDR3: CASSTGVRGGGSPLHF. CDR3 nucleotides: TGCGCCAGCAGTACCGGGGTGCGGGGAGGCGGTTCACCCCTCCACTTT.

The rearrangement uses TRBV9 and TRBJ2-1; D gene unclear. The V and J ends lost 3 bases and 0 bases respectively, with 7 bases between them. The CDR3 extends over 14 amino acids. Per the germline V gene, CDR1 is SGDLS and CDR2 is YYNGEE. CDR3 region: CASSASSSYNEQFF. Here the CDR3 DNA reads TGTGCCAGCAGCGCAAGTAGCTCCTACAATGAGCAGTTCTTC.

The J gene is TRBJ1-6, the V gene TRBV10-2; TRBD1 might be the D (6 bases). In germline, CDR1 is WSHSY, CDR2 SAAADI. There are 15 residues in the CDR3. V was cut by 7 bases and J by 5 bases, with 15 bases left in between. As DNA, the CDR3 is TGCGCCAGCAAGTGGGGGCAGTTGGATAATTCACCCCTCCACTTT. This translates into CASKWGQLDNSPLHF.

The chain uses TRBV9 and TRBJ1-5, with 8 bases matching TRBD1. The CDR3 has 16 residues. Trimming removed 3 bases from V and 4 bases from J; junction bases left unmatched: 9. Germline CDR1 is SGDLS and CDR2 is YYNGEE. CDR3 DNA: TGTGCCAGCAGCGCCCGACAGGGGACAGCTAATCAGCCCCAGCATTTT. Amino acids: CASSARQGTANQPQHF.

This chain uses TRBV2 with TRBJ1-1; D is unresolved. CDR1 and CDR2 from the germline V gene are SNHLY and FYNNEI. The V and J ends lost 2 bases and 5 bases respectively, with 18 bases between them. The CDR3 has 16 amino acids. The CDR3 bases are TGTGCCAGCAGTGAAAACGTTATTCGGGTTGGGACTGAAGCTTTCTTT. Translated: CASSENVIRVGTEAFF.

V and J are TRBV6-4 and TRBJ2-1; 11 bases agree with TRBD2. V dropped 6 bases and J dropped 6; count of bases not matched to a gene: 7. This CDR3 has 15 amino acids. Germline V gene sequence: CDR1 MRHNA, CDR2 SNTAGT. CDR3 in amino acids: CASSYTSGRINEQFF. The CDR3 nucleotides are TGTGCCAGCAGCTATACTAGCGGGAGAATCAATGAGCAGTTCTTC.

This clone was seen a few times. The chain couples TRBV5-1 to TRBJ2-3; 11 positions agree with TRBD1. Germline values: CDR1 SGHRS, CDR2 YFSETQ. This CDR3 is 17 amino acids long. V lost 3 bases to trimming and J lost 3 bases; unmatched junction nucleotides: 9. CDR3 bases: TGCGCCAGCAGCTACACGTGGACAGGGGGCCGGACAGATACGCAGTATTTT. Translating it yields CASSYTWTGGRTDTQYF.

V is TRBV5-1 and J is TRBJ2-1; the match to TRBD1 covers 7 bases. Germline loops: CDR1 SGHRS, CDR2 YFSETQ. The CDR3 extends over 12 amino acids. Trimming took 3 bases from V and 12 from J; bases not matched to a gene: 6. CDR3: CASSSIRDRQFF. As DNA, the CDR3 is TGCGCCAGCAGCTCTATACGGGACAGGCAGTTCTTC.

V is TRBV11-2 and J is TRBJ2-2; 8 bases agree with TRBD2. CDR3 length: 16 residues. Germline V lookup: CDR1 SGHAT, CDR2 FQNNGV. J was trimmed by 5 bases and V by 6 bases; bases with no gene match: 11. CDR3 nucleotide sequence: TGTGCCAGCAGTACCCAGCGGGGGTATGTAACCGGGGAGCTGTTTTTT. As protein: CASSTQRGYVTGELFF.